This T cell receptor (beta chain) was recovered during a study of T cell repertoires in cytomegalovirus infection (dated by TCRdb to the late 2010s). With respect to the entire study: Alongside well-studied HLA-B-restricted epitopes, the peptide stimulations were aimed at recently identified HLA-C-restricted CMV epitopes, whose presentation resists viral immunomodulation. Donor HLA type was relevant to the analysis, because carriage of CMV infection together with the matching HLA type was indicated by public TCR beta signatures. The study at large found these results: Cumulative frequency of public TCR beta family members discriminated carriers of CMV infection plus the relevant HLA type in this cohort and an independent roughly 320-donor cohort. The ex vivo response was dominated by HLA-C-restricted CMV-specific TCR beta clonotypes, which also provided the single most frequent clonotype in two of eight donors.

The treatment or condition label on this specimen signifies: in vitro stimulation with specific CMV peptide epitopes to enrich CMV-specific T cells. TCRdb lists the instrument as Illumina HiSeq 1500. Through fastp at Q25 and MiXCR, TCRdb rebuilt clones from the public reads, retaining in-frame beta chains. Identical CDR3 protein sequences are pooled into one entry, listed with their most common genes and DNA. Here the sample has about a million distinct CDR3 sequences; around 30% occur a single time. Jointly, the top ten make up about 14% of the sample. Trimming takes 5 bases off V and 5 bases off J; junction bases not matched to a gene: 6. Including the terminal cysteine and phenylalanine, the CDR3 comprises 14 residues. Only CDR3 DNA remains: 42 bases, in frame from the first base. CDR1 and CDR2 were assigned from the germline V gene as MNHNS and SASEGT. This clonotype was counted between two and nine times. There is no known antigen for this receptor. Base quality data are lacking; no much larger clone is found one base away.

This sequence originates from a human donor in good health (CMV status not recorded). Some clones in this sample may be carry-over from other donors' samples. Specimen: cultured CD8+ T cells from PBMCs, collected from culture after CMV antigen stimulation. The chain links TRBV6-1 with TRBJ2-5; 9 central bases correspond to TRBD2. The DNA sequence reads TGTGCCAGCAGTACGGGACTAGCAGGGGAGACCCAGTACTTC. Protein translation: CASSTGLAGETQYF.